This TCR beta chain stems from a study of T-cell reconstitution after alpha-beta-depleted transplantation in children. Trimming stripped 6 bases from V and 0 bases from J, with 15 bases between. The CDR3 is 15 residues long. Germline CDR1 DFQATT, CDR2 SNEGSKA (reference sequence). Overall study findings and caveats: It was newly produced T cells that mostly accounted for T-cell counts and diversity one year after transplant. High day-60 TCRbeta diversity in some patients came from surviving recipient T cells and thymic progenitors.

This clonotype was counted only a few times. What it recognizes is unknown. Unique molecular identifiers were used in preparing the TCRbeta library. TCRdb passed the PCR reads through MiXCR, listing each CDR3 protein once. The table shows roughly 790,000 distinct CDR3 sequences, with around 17% occurring only once. The material was PBMCs, mostly from graft donor cells, obtained 360 days after TCRalphabeta/CD19-depleted stem cell transplant. The receptor comes from a male patient between 10 and 17 years old who had a stem cell transplant for acute lymphoblastic leukemia, so the T cells may come from the graft donor. V and J are TRBV20-1 and TRBJ1-3; D is unclear. This chain's CDR3 is CSALLVSPSGNTIYF. CDR3 DNA: TGCAGTGCCCTCCTAGTAAGTCCCTCTGGAAACACCATATATTTT.